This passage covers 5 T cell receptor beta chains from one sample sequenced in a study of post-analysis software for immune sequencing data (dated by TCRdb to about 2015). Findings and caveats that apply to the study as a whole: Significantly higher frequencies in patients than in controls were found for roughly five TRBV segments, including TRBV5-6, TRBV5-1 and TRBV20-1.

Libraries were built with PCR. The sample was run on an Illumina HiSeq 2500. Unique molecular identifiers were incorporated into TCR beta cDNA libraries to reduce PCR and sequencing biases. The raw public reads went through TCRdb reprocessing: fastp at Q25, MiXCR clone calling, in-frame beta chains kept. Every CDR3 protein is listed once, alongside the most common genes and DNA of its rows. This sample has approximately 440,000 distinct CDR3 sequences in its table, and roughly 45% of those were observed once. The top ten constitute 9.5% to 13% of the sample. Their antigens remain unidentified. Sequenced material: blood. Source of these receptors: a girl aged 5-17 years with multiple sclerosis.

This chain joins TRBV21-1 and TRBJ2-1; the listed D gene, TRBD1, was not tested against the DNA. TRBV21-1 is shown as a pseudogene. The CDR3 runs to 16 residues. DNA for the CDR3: TGTGCCAGCAGCAAAGAATGGGGGGGAGCTTACAATGAGCAGTTCTTC. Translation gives CASSKEWGGAYNEQFF.

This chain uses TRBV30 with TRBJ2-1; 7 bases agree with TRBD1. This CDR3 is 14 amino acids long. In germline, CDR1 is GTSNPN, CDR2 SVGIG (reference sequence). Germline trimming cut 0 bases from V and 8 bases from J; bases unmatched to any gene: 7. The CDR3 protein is CAWSVVTGNDEQFF. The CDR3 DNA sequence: TGTGCCTGGAGTGTCGTGACAGGGAACGATGAGCAGTTCTTC. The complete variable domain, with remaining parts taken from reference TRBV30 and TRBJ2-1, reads SQTIHQWPATLVQPVGSPLSLECTVEGTSNPNLYWYRQAAGRGLQLLFYSVGIGQISSEVPQNLSASRPQDRQFILSSKKLLLSDSGFYLCAWSVVTGNDEQFFGPGTRLTVL.

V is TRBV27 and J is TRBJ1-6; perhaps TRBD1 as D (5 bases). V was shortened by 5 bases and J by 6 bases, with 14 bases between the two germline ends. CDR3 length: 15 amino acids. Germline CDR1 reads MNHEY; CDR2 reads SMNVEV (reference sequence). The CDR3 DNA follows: TGTGCCAGCAGTGAGACCCGGGGCCCTAATTCACCCCTCCACTTT. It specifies CASSETRGPNSPLHF.

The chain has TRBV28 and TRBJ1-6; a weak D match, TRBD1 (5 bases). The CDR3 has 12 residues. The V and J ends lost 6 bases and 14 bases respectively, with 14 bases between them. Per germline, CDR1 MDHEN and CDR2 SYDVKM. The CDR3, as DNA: TGTGCCAGCAGGGCAGGGAAATTATCCCTCCACTTT. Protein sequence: CASRAGKLSLHF.

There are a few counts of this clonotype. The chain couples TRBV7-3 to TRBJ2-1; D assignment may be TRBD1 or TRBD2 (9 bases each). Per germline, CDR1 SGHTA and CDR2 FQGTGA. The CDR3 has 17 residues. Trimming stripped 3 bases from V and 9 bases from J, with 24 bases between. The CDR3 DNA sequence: TGTGCCAGCAGCTTGGGACAGGGTGGTAGCGGGAGTCTTGAGCAGTTCTTC. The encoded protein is CASSLGQGGSGSLEQFF.